This is a list of T cell receptor beta chains from one sample in a study of blood T cell repertoires in COVID-19. Profiled with immunoSEQ multiplex PCR; TCRdb holds only in-frame clones, not every one. Of 95,000 to 150,000 clones listed, 85% to 90% are singletons. The source material was peripheral blood. These receptors all stem from a man aged 80 or over with active or convalescent COVID-19. Each CDR3 is given with its conserved first and last residue. D genes are given only for firm matches. Clone sizes are given selectively: once, few, many, or a class where the clone is expanded.

D gene,V gene,J gene,clone size,CDR3 protein,CDR3 DNA
NA,TRBV6-2/TRBV6-3,TRBJ2-7,few,CASSLKTGGERYF,TGTGCCAGCAGCTTGAAGACAGGCGGCGAGCGGTACTTC
NA,TRBV5-6,TRBJ1-2,NA,CASSLVRRTVGYGYTF,TGTGCCAGCAGCTTGGTTCGTAGGACAGTTGGCTATGGCTACACCTTC
TRBD1,TRBV29-1,TRBJ1-5,NA,CSAGGTANQPQHF,TGCAGCGCCGGAGGGACAGCCAATCAGCCCCAGCATTTT
TRBD2,TRBV11-3,TRBJ2-1,NA,CASSSRGDYNEQFF,TGTGCCAGCAGCTCCCGGGGGGATTACAATGAGCAGTTCTTC
NA,TRBV2,TRBJ2-2,NA,CASRLGHTNTGELFF,TGTGCCAGCAGACTAGGGCACACGAACACCGGGGAGCTGTTTTTT
TRBD1,TRBV2,TRBJ2-7,NA,CASSEQGQGVSEQYF,TGTGCCAGCAGTGAACAGGGACAGGGTGTCTCCGAGCAGTACTTC
TRBD2,TRBV10-3,TRBJ2-1,NA,CASRTSGNNEQFF,TGTGCCTCCCGGACTAGCGGAAACAATGAGCAGTTCTTC
NA,TRBV6-5,TRBJ1-2,NA,CATRGVKDAYGYTF,TGTGCCACGCGGGGGGTCAAAGATGCCTATGGCTACACCTTC
TRBD1,TRBV28,TRBJ1-2,NA,CASSTYPGQGHGYTF,TGTGCCAGCAGTACCTACCCGGGACAGGGACATGGCTACACCTTC
NA,TRBV19,TRBJ2-1,NA,CASSNPRSAGHNEQFF,TGTGCCAGTAGTAACCCTCGGAGTGCGGGGCACAATGAGCAGTTCTTC
NA,TRBV4-2,TRBJ1-2,NA,CASSQDLLGRRAPTNYGYTF,TGTGCCAGCAGCCAAGACCTTCTGGGGAGAAGGGCTCCCACTAACTATGGCTACACCTTC
TRBD1,TRBV5-1,TRBJ1-1,NA,CASSSTGQVNTEAFF,TGCGCCAGCAGCTCGACTGGACAGGTGAACACTGAAGCTTTCTTT
NA,TRBV7-2,TRBJ2-7,few,CASSVTSSEQYF,TGTGCCAGCAGCGTCACTAGCTCCGAGCAGTACTTC
NA,TRBV18,TRBJ1-4,NA,CASSLRSGDGTNEKLFF,TGTGCCAGCTCACTTCGGTCGGGGGATGGAACTAATGAAAAACTGTTTTTT
TRBD2,TRBV5-3,TRBJ2-3,few,CARSLWGGRALGTDTQYF,TGTGCCAGAAGCTTGTGGGGCGGGAGGGCCCTCGGGACAGATACGCAGTATTTT
NA,TRBV5-6,TRBJ1-3,NA,CASSLEQIGNTIYF,TGTGCCAGCAGCTTGGAACAGATCGGAAACACCATATATTTT
TRBD2,TRBV3-1/TRBV3-2,TRBJ2-3,once,CASSQEAGAPGYTQYF,TGTGCCAGCAGCCAAGAAGCGGGAGCCCCCGGGTATACGCAGTATTTT
TRBD1,TRBV7-8,TRBJ2-2,NA,CASSLEGQRSAGELFF,TGTGCCAGCAGCTTAGAGGGACAGCGGTCGGCCGGGGAGCTGTTTTTT
TRBD2,TRBV11-2,TRBJ2-3,NA,CASSLNPSGNADTQYF,TGTGCCAGCAGCTTAAATCCTAGCGGGAACGCAGATACGCAGTATTTT
TRBD2,TRBV24-1,TRBJ2-3,NA,CATSVSSGGGRTDTQYF,TGTGCCACCAGTGTGTCTAGCGGGGGCGGGCGCACAGATACGCAGTATTTT
NA,TRBV19,TRBJ1-5,NA,CASSMDSTSTVVGQPQHF,TGTGCCAGTAGTATGGATTCGACATCGACAGTTGTGGGTCAGCCCCAGCATTTT
TRBD2,TRBV6-4,TRBJ2-2,NA,CASSVLAGNTGELFF,TGTGCCAGCAGTGTCCTAGCGGGGAACACCGGGGAGCTGTTTTTT
NA,TRBV9,TRBJ1-2,NA,CASSPRELSHGYTF,TGTGCCAGCAGCCCGAGGGAACTAAGCCATGGCTACACCTTC
TRBD1,TRBV11-3,TRBJ2-7,NA,CASSLDGTGGSEQYF,TGTGCCAGCAGCTTGGACGGGACAGGGGGCTCCGAGCAGTACTTC
NA,TRBV14,TRBJ2-7,NA,CASSQDGWRGGNEQYF,TGTGCCAGCAGCCAAGATGGATGGCGTGGAGGCAACGAGCAGTACTTC
TRBD1,TRBV9,TRBJ2-3,once,CASSAHQTIRTGSDTQYF,TGTGCCAGCAGCGCTCACCAAACAATAAGGACAGGTTCAGATACGCAGTATTTT
TRBD2,TRBV6-5,TRBJ2-3,NA,CASRPSGGATDTQYF,TGTGCCAGCAGGCCTAGCGGGGGGGCCACAGATACGCAGTATTTT
TRBD1,TRBV6-2/TRBV6-3,TRBJ2-5,NA,CASSSYRGQTQYF,TGTGCCAGCAGTTCATACAGGGGGCAGACCCAGTACTTC
TRBD2,TRBV7-9,TRBJ2-4,NA,CASSLSGGWAKNIQYF,TGTGCCAGCAGCTTAAGCGGGGGGTGGGCCAAAAACATTCAGTACTTC
NA,TRBV7-8,TRBJ2-5,NA,CASSKTGFVETQYF,TGTGCCAGCAGCAAAACAGGGTTTGTGGAGACCCAGTACTTC
NA,TRBV7-9,TRBJ1-5,NA,CASSLDGTLNQPQHF,TGTGCCAGCAGCTTAGACGGGACACTTAATCAGCCCCAGCATTTT
NA,TRBV7-3,TRBJ2-3,NA,CASRPSTAPTDTQYF,TGTGCCAGCAGACCATCGACTGCCCCCACAGATACGCAGTATTTT
TRBD1,TRBV28,TRBJ1-2,once,CASSQTQGAGLDGYTF,TGTGCCAGCAGTCAAACACAGGGGGCGGGTTTAGATGGCTACACCTTC
TRBD1,TRBV18,TRBJ1-2,NA,CASSPGQGDGYTF,TGTGCCAGCTCACCGGGACAGGGGGATGGCTACACCTTC
NA,TRBV20-1,TRBJ1-2,NA,CSASLARNYGYTF,TGCAGTGCTAGTCTTGCGCGAAACTATGGCTACACCTTC
NA,TRBV6-2/TRBV6-3,TRBJ1-2,NA,CASSLQGNYGYTF,TGTGCCAGCAGTCTTCAGGGGAACTATGGCTACACCTTC
TRBD1,TRBV19,TRBJ1-4,once,CASSIWTGGQEKLFF,TGTGCCAGTAGTATCTGGACAGGGGGCCAAGAAAAACTGTTTTTT
NA,TRBV28,TRBJ2-7,NA,CASSLGGFEQYF,TGTGCCAGCAGTTTAGGAGGGTTCGAGCAGTACTTC
TRBD2,TRBV3-1/TRBV3-2,TRBJ2-3,NA,CATAGSRASGTDTQYF,TGTGCCACCGCGGGCTCAAGGGCTAGCGGAACAGATACGCAGTATTTT
NA,TRBV7-2,TRBJ2-2,NA,CASSARGTRSGGELFF,TGTGCCAGCAGCGCCCGAGGGACTCGATCGGGGGGGGAGCTGTTTTTT
TRBD1,TRBV4-2,TRBJ1-1,few,CASSQNRGAEAFF,TGTGCCAGCAGCCAAAACAGGGGAGCGGAAGCTTTCTTT
TRBD1,TRBV5-1,TRBJ2-7,NA,CASSPQGQDSYEQYF,TGCGCCAGCAGCCCACAGGGACAGGACTCCTACGAGCAGTACTTC
TRBD1,TRBV27,TRBJ2-3,NA,CASRPTGGSVTDTQYF,TGTGCCAGCAGACCGACAGGGGGATCGGTCACAGATACGCAGTATTTT
TRBD1,TRBV11-2,TRBJ2-7,NA,CASSLDPQDRTHF,TGTGCCAGCAGCTTAGATCCCCAGGACAGGACGCACTTC
NA,TRBV5-4,TRBJ1-2,NA,CASSYGNNRVPLGWGYTF,TGTGCCAGCAGCTACGGAAATAACAGGGTTCCTCTAGGTTGGGGCTACACCTTC
TRBD1,TRBV6-6,TRBJ1-6,NA,CASSRPSTGYNSPLHF,TGTGCCAGCAGTCGACCGTCGACAGGGTATAATTCACCCCTCCACTTT
NA,TRBV7-2,TRBJ1-2,NA,CASRQGGTPNYGYTF,TGTGCCAGCAGACAGGGAGGGACTCCTAACTATGGCTACACCTTC
TRBD2,TRBV19,TRBJ2-7,NA,CASRGAGRDEQYF,TGTGCCAGTAGGGGGGCCGGGAGGGACGAGCAGTACTTC
TRBD2,TRBV7-3,TRBJ2-7,NA,CASSPRLAGLYEQYF,TGTGCCAGTAGCCCCCGACTAGCGGGACTTTACGAGCAGTACTTC
NA,TRBV5-1,TRBJ2-3,once,CASSLEESTDTQYF,TGCGCCAGCAGCTTGGAGGAGAGCACAGATACGCAGTATTTT
NA,TRBV4-1,TRBJ2-1,once,CASSFQASGSYNEQFF,TGCGCCAGCAGCTTCCAAGCCAGCGGCTCCTACAATGAGCAGTTCTTC
NA,TRBV4-2,TRBJ1-6,NA,CASSQAAGNNSPLHF,TGTGCCAGCAGCCAAGCGGCAGGAAATAATTCACCCCTCCACTTT
NA,TRBV5-1,TRBJ2-1,NA,CASSLGWVHSAGNEQFF,TGCGCCAGCAGCTTGGGGTGGGTCCACTCGGCGGGGAATGAGCAGTTCTTC
NA,TRBV12-3/TRBV12-4,TRBJ1-1,NA,CASSFREAEAFF,TGTGCCAGCAGTTTCAGGGAGGCTGAAGCTTTCTTT
TRBD1,TRBV9,TRBJ1-2,few,CASSARTGQGAISNYGYTF,TGTGCCAGCAGCGCCCGCACGGGACAGGGGGCGATTAGTAACTATGGCTACACCTTC